This passage covers 15 T cell receptor beta chains from one sample sequenced in a study of pediatric ulcerative colitis. Rectal tissue came from one to two pinch biopsies taken at colonoscopy. Produced via immunoSEQ multiplex PCR; TCRdb's table is partial and in-frame only. The sample carries around 37,000 clones, roughly 70% recorded once. The sequencing input was gut tissue. The source of these receptors is a boy under 18 with severe ulcerative colitis.

This clone was observed a handful of times. This sequence joins TRBV7-6 and TRBJ1-2, with 7 bases matching TRBD1. The CDR3 runs to 14 residues. In germline, CDR1 is SGHVS, CDR2 FNYEAQ. The J segment lost 8 bases and the V segment lost 5 bases, leaving 11 bases of the junction unmatched. CDR3 loop: CASSRSQGFDGYTF. DNA for the CDR3: TGTGCCAGCAGCCGATCACAGGGGTTTGACGGCTACACCTTC.

This clone was picked up one time. The J gene is TRBJ2-7, the V gene TRBV5-1, with D tentatively TRBD1 or TRBD2 (5 bases each). V dropped 4 bases and J dropped 6 bases, with 20 bases sitting between them. Germline loops: CDR1 SGHRS, CDR2 YFSETQ. The CDR3 is 15 residues long. The CDR3 region has the DNA TGCGCCAGCAGCGTCCGCGTCTCAGACAGCGGCGAGCAGTACTTC. This sequence encodes CASSVRVSDSGEQYF.

The chain recombines TRBV6-1 with TRBJ2-7; D might be TRBD1 (6 bases). Germline assignment: CDR1 MNHNS and CDR2 SASEGT. CDR3 length: 15 amino acids. V lost 1 base to trimming and J lost 0 bases, with 10 bases between them. CDR3 DNA: TGTGCCAGCAGTGAAGTAGCAGGGGTCTCCTACGAGCAGTACTTC. Protein product: CASSEVAGVSYEQYF.

This clone came up once. The chain couples TRBV15 to TRBJ1-3; D is unclear. The CDR3 is 15 amino acids. Germline values: CDR1 LNHNV, CDR2 YYDKDF (reference sequence). V lost 3 bases, J lost 0 bases, and 9 bases lay in between. The CDR3 coding sequence is TGTGCCACCAGCAGGGACTTGAGCTCTGGAAACACCATATATTTT. It encodes CATSRDLSSGNTIYF.

This chain links TRBV5-1 with TRBJ2-2; D not resolved. V gave up 1 base and J gave up 1 base, with 8 bases separating them. Germline V lookup: CDR1 SGHRS, CDR2 YFSETQ. There are 15 residues in the CDR3. The CDR3 DNA is TGCGCCAGCAGCTTGATATCCGGGAACACCGGGGAGCTGTTTTTT. The encoded protein is CASSLISGNTGELFF. Complete variable domain (other parts from reference TRBV5-1 and TRBJ2-2): KAGVTQTPRYLIKTRGQQVTLSCSPISGHRSVSWYQQTPGQGLQFLFEYFSETQRNKGNFPGRFSGRQFSNSRSEMNVSTLELGDSALYLCASSLISGNTGELFFGEGSRLTVL.

V and J are TRBV5-1 and TRBJ2-5; tentatively, D is TRBD1 or TRBD2 (6 bases each). This CDR3 comprises 16 residues. Per germline, CDR1 SGHRS and CDR2 YFSETQ. The V end lost 7 bases, the J end lost 5 bases, and 24 bases lay between the germline ends. The CDR3 bases are TGCGCCAGCGCCCAGGCGGGACAAGGTTTAAGGGAGACCCAGTACTTC. Its protein is CASAQAGQGLRETQYF. The full variable domain, in which reference TRBV5-1 and TRBJ2-5 provide the parts outside the CDR3, is KAGVTQTPRYLIKTRGQQVTLSCSPISGHRSVSWYQQTPGQGLQFLFEYFSETQRNKGNFPGRFSGRQFSNSRSEMNVSTLELGDSALYLCASAQAGQGLRETQYFGPGTRLLVL.

The rearrangement links TRBV29-1 to TRBJ2-1; the D is unclear. V lost 7 bases and J 4 bases, leaving 14 bases between the germline ends. The CDR3 has 13 residues. CDR1 SQVTM and CDR2 ANQGSEA come from the germline V gene. CDR3 sequence reads: CSARPTTYNEQFF. The CDR3 DNA sequence: TGCAGCGCCCGCCCGACAACTTACAATGAGCAGTTCTTC.

The chain joins TRBV6-1 to TRBJ2-1; D gene ambiguous. Germline lookup yields CDR1 MNHNS and CDR2 SASEGT. The CDR3 covers 15 residues. V was clipped by 1 base and J by 9 bases, with 16 bases between them. The CDR3 spells CASSEGLAQRSEQFF. The CDR3, as DNA: TGTGCCAGCAGTGAAGGTCTGGCCCAACGAAGTGAGCAGTTCTTC.

This clone was observed a single time. The J gene is TRBJ2-3, the V gene TRBV18; D is perhaps TRBD1 or TRBD2 (5 bases each). Germline V gene data show CDR1 as KGHSH and CDR2 as LQKENI. The length of the CDR3 is 18 residues. V was cut by 1 base and J by 2 bases, with 19 bases left in between. The CDR3 sequence is CASSPLPVGVGNTDTQYF. The CDR3 DNA reads as TGTGCCAGCTCACCACTTCCGGTGGGGGTTGGAAACACAGATACGCAGTATTTT.

The V call is TRBV19, the J call TRBJ2-7; TRBD2 matches 16 bases. Germline values: CDR1 LNHDA, CDR2 SQIVND (reference sequence). The J segment lost 2 bases and the V segment lost 5 bases, leaving 12 bases of the junction unmatched. This CDR3 contains 19 residues. The CDR3 region has the DNA TGTGCCAGTAGTCGGACGGGACTAGCGGGGGGGCCGTCGACCTACGAGCAGTACTTC. As protein: CASSRTGLAGGPSTYEQYF.

This clone has more than one count but fewer than ten. The rearrangement joins TRBV10-1 to TRBJ1-4, with 8 bases matching TRBD1. The CDR3 sequence is 15 residues long. With 6 bases clipped from V and 5 bases from J, the junction kept 8 bases outside the gene matches. CDR1 and CDR2 from the germline V gene are WNHNN and SYGVQD (reference sequence). CDR3 region: CASRSYRGSNEKLFF. The CDR3 region has the DNA TGCGCCAGCAGGAGTTACAGGGGGTCCAATGAAAAACTGTTTTTT.

The chain is built from TRBV25-1 and TRBJ1-2; D ambiguous. Per germline, CDR1 MGHDK and CDR2 SYGVNS. The CDR3 sequence is 11 residues long. With 3 bases removed from V and 8 bases from J, the gap between germline ends came to 7 bases. The CDR3 bases are TGTGCCAGCAGTGACTTGTACGGCTACACCTTC. Translating gives CASSDLYGYTF.

The chain links TRBV4-2 to TRBJ1-3; D gene ambiguous. Deletions cut 1 base from V and 0 bases from J, with 4 bases between. This CDR3 has 14 amino acids. Germline V gene sequence: CDR1 LGHNA, CDR2 YNFKEQ. The CDR3 DNA sequence: TGTGCCAGCAGCCAAGGGTCCTCTGGAAACACCATATATTTT. Translating it yields CASSQGSSGNTIYF.

V is TRBV27 and J is TRBJ1-4, with 9 bases aligning to TRBD1. From germline, CDR1 is MNHEY and CDR2 SMNVEV (reference sequence). V was clipped by 1 base and J by 4 bases; unmatched bases: 4. This CDR3 region has 16 residues. This CDR3 reads CASSLFGTGINEKLFF. DNA for the CDR3: TGTGCCAGCAGTTTATTTGGGACAGGGATTAATGAAAAACTGTTTTTT.

V and J are TRBV5-4 and TRBJ1-1, with D tentatively TRBD1 (5 bases). Germline CDR1 and CDR2: SGHNT and YYREEE (reference sequence). The CDR3 covers 14 residues. Trimming shortened V by 4 bases and J by 4 bases, and 14 bases separated the two germline ends. In nucleotides, the CDR3 is TGTGCCAGCAGCCGGTCGGGGGGGATCACTGAAGCTTTCTTT. The encoded protein is CASSRSGGITEAFF.